The 3 T cell receptor beta chains presented below share a single source sample, sequenced in a study of blood T cell repertoires in COVID-19. Profiling relied on immunoSEQ multiplex PCR, and the TCRdb table lists in-frame clones only, not all of them. The data hold tens of thousands of clones, with approximately 86% observed a single time. Sequenced material: peripheral blood. These receptors originate from a man aged 60 to 75 with acute or convalescent COVID-19.

The V gene is TRBV2, the J gene TRBJ2-7; tentative D call: TRBD2 (6 bases). From germline, CDR1 is SNHLY and CDR2 FYNNEI. Deletions cut 5 bases from V and 6 bases from J, with 14 bases between. CDR3 length: 13 amino acids. The chain's CDR3 is CASSRDSLGEQYF. Here the CDR3 DNA reads TGTGCCAGCAGTAGGGACTCCCTGGGCGAGCAGTACTTC.

The rearrangement uses TRBV6-2 or TRBV6-3 and TRBJ2-7, with D possibly TRBD1 on 5 matching bases. Between the trimmed V and J ends, which lost 3 bases and 5 bases, there was a span of 8 bases. The CDR3 loop spans 12 amino acids. The germline V gene has CDR1 MNHEY and CDR2 SVGEGT. CDR3 region: CASSYRGHEQYF. Here the CDR3 DNA reads TGTGCCAGCAGTTATAGGGGCCACGAGCAGTACTTC.

The chain carries TRBV5-1 and TRBJ2-1, with 13 nucleotides matching TRBD2. Germline V gives CDR1 SGHRS, CDR2 YFSETQ. V trimming: 4 bases; J trimming: 6 bases; junction bases outside the gene matches: 7. This CDR3 is 16 amino acids long. CDR3 sequence (DNA): TGCGCCAGCAGCCCGAAGACTAGCGGGGGGATCAATGAGCAGTTCTTC. It specifies CASSPKTSGGINEQFF.